This TCR beta chain was captured in a study of blood T cells in healthy people across ages. General study points: Naive T cell percentage showed a strong correlation with the diversity of TCR beta.

Concerning this clonotype itself: What it binds is not known.

Peripheral blood from each donor was collected in a volume of 8 to 10 milliliters. Germline V gene sequence: CDR1 DFQATT, CDR2 SNEGSKA (reference sequence). The CDR3 runs 14 residues. J lost 5 bases, V lost 4 bases, and 7 bases had no gene match. Combining a sample-barcoded 5' primer with a J-beta primer mix, a second PCR ran for roughly 6 to 11 cycles. TCRdb analysed the 5' RACE reads with MiXCR anew, one entry per CDR3 protein. This table holds some 800,000 distinct CDR3 sequences, under 45% found once. The receptor's source is a man aged 55-75 years in good health. The gene calls are TRBV20-1 and TRBJ1-4; TRBD1 agrees at 7 bases. What was sequenced was blood. The CDR3 DNA sequence: TGCAGTGCTAAAAGACAGGGAGAGAATGAAAAACTGTTTTTT. Residues: CSAKRQGENEKLFF.